The 32 T cell receptor beta chains presented below share a single source sample, sequenced in a study of shared clonotypes between healthy human individuals. Data came from immunoSEQ multiplex PCR; TCRdb stores just in-frame clones and leaves some out. This sample has some 1 million clones; about 75% occur once, and the top ten carry approximately 1.5%. Sequencing used memory CD4+ T cells sorted from blood. The sample's subset: CD45RA-negative fraction. The receptors originated from a man younger than 30 in good health.

Notes on this clone: This may be a read error, as it is one base from a much larger clone. The rearrangement links TRBV6-1 to TRBJ2-7; D remains unclear. Trimming removed 7 bases from V and 2 bases from J, with 6 bases in between. Per germline, CDR1 MNHNS and CDR2 SASEGT. CDR3 size: 11 residues. The chain's CDR3 is CASTQAYEQYF. For the CDR3, the DNA is TGTGCCAGCACCCAGGCCTACGAGCAGTACTTC.

The V and J genes are TRBV5-4 and TRBJ2-7; TRBD1 agrees at 8 bases. Looked up from germline, CDR1 is SGHNT and CDR2 is YYREEE (reference sequence). This CDR3 region has 15 residues. With 0 bases clipped from V and 5 bases from J, the junction kept 7 bases outside the gene matches. This CDR3 reads CASSLDPGGIDEQYF. CDR3 bases: TGTGCCAGCAGCTTGGACCCAGGGGGCATCGACGAGCAGTACTTC.

This chain uses TRBV13 with TRBJ1-1, with 9 bases identical to TRBD1. This CDR3 contains 16 residues. CDR1 PRHDT and CDR2 FYEKMQ come from the germline V gene (reference sequence). Trimming at V came to 3 bases and at J to 0 bases, leaving 5 bases not matched to a gene. The CDR3 is CASSFYRGQLNTEAFF. The CDR3 nucleotides are TGTGCCAGCAGCTTTTACAGGGGGCAACTGAACACTGAAGCTTTCTTT.

The gene calls are TRBV7-9 and TRBJ1-2; D gene uncertain. This CDR3 contains 12 residues. Germline CDR1 SEHNR, CDR2 FQNEAQ (reference sequence). V lost 5 bases and J 1 base, leaving 5 bases between the germline ends. In DNA, the CDR3 is TGTGCCAGCAGCGGGGTTAACTATGGCTACACCTTC. This encodes CASSGVNYGYTF.

The chain employs TRBV19 and TRBJ1-6; D uncertain. CDR3 length equals 14 residues. Trimming left V 1 base short and J 4 bases short, with 5 bases between. Germline V gene data show CDR1 as LNHDA and CDR2 as SQIVND (reference sequence). The CDR3 DNA sequence: TGTGCCAGTAGTATAGGCCCTTATAATTCACCCCTCCACTTT. It yields the protein CASSIGPYNSPLHF. The full variable domain, rest sourced from reference TRBV19 and TRBJ1-6, is DGGITQSPKYLFRKEGQNVTLSCEQNLNHDAMYWYRQDPGQGLRLIYYSQIVNDFQKGDIAEGYSVSREKKESFPLTVTSAQKNPTAFYLCASSIGPYNSPLHFGNGTRLTVT.

This clone was seen a handful of times. The J gene is TRBJ2-2, the V gene TRBV27, with 11 bases lining up with TRBD2. Germline V gene sequence: CDR1 MNHEY, CDR2 SMNVEV (reference sequence). The J segment lost 7 bases and the V segment lost 7 bases, leaving 8 bases of the junction unmatched. The CDR3 sequence is 15 residues long. CDR3 loop: CASTLAGGLGGELFF. CDR3 sequence (DNA): TGTGCCAGCACCCTAGCGGGGGGCCTTGGCGGGGAGCTGTTTTTT.

As for this clone: A much larger clonotype is one base distant, so this may be a read error. The same CDR3 also results from other DNA sequences found in this sample. The V call is TRBV10-3, the J call TRBJ2-3; D perhaps matches TRBD2 (6 bases). Germline V gives CDR1 ENHRY, CDR2 SYGVKD. CDR3 length: 13 residues. V was pared by 4 bases and J by 1 base, with 6 bases between. The CDR3: CAISAGGTDTQYF. CDR3 bases: TGTGCCATCAGTGCGGGGGGCACAGATACGCAGTATTTT.

The rearrangement uses TRBV6-1 and TRBJ1-6; unclear D gene. The CDR3 is made up of 15 amino acids. Trimming cost V 2 bases and J 6 bases, with 11 bases left between them. The germline gives CDR1 MNHNS, CDR2 SASEGT. This CDR3 reads CASSESGHLNSPLHF. The CDR3 region has the DNA TGTGCCAGCAGTGAAAGTGGGCACCTTAATTCACCCCTCCACTTT.

As DNA, the CDR3 is TGTGCCAGCAGTTACTCGAACGGGACGTGGCGGTCTAGCACAGATACGCAGTATTTT. Protein product: CASSYSNGTWRSSTDTQYF. V is TRBV6-7 and J is TRBJ2-3; D possibly uses TRBD1 or TRBD2 (5 bases each). TRBV6-7 is known as an ORF, though its function is uncertain. V lost 0 bases to trimming and J lost 0 bases, with 19 bases between them. The CDR3 totals 19 residues.

The J gene is TRBJ2-2, the V gene TRBV2; D possibly uses TRBD1 or TRBD2 (5 bases each). The V end lost 6 bases, the J end lost 2 bases, and 13 bases lay between the germline ends. The length of the CDR3 is 15 residues. Germline V gene sequence: CDR1 SNHLY, CDR2 FYNNEI. The CDR3 DNA reads as TGTGCCAGCAGGAGGGAAGACAGAAACACCGGGGAGCTGTTTTTT. It is translated as CASRREDRNTGELFF. Complete variable domain (other parts from reference TRBV2 and TRBJ2-2): EPEVTQTPSHQVTQMGQEVILRCVPISNHLYFYWYRQILGQKVEFLVSFYNNEISEKSEIFDDQFSVERPDGSNFTLKIRSTKLEDSAMYFCASRREDRNTGELFFGEGSRLTVL.

The CDR3 DNA reads as TGTGCCAGCAGTGAAGGGGGGAAGGGTTATTATGGCTACACCTTC. The encoded protein is CASSEGGKGYYGYTF. The chain links TRBV6-1 to TRBJ1-2; TRBD1 is a possible D gene (5 bases). The CDR3 consists of 15 residues. Germline V gene data show CDR1 as MNHNS and CDR2 as SASEGT. With 1 base removed from V and 5 bases from J, the gap between germline ends came to 14 bases.

There are a few counts of this clone. The chain recombines TRBV11-2 with TRBJ2-3; 10 bases line up with TRBD2. V gave up 6 bases and J gave up 2 bases; unmatched junction bases: 8. Germline CDR1 is SGHAT and CDR2 is FQNNGV. This CDR3 region has 16 residues. For the CDR3, the DNA is TGTGCCAGCAGTTCCGGGACTAGCGTGATCACAGATACGCAGTATTTT. Protein sequence: CASSSGTSVITDTQYF.

The chain employs TRBV4-3 and TRBJ1-1; D may be TRBD1 (6 bases). Germline V gene sequence: CDR1 LGHNA, CDR2 YSLEER. V dropped 4 bases and J dropped 3 bases, with 18 bases sitting between them. The CDR3 runs to 16 residues. CDR3 in amino acids: CASSPTGGGAYTEAFF. DNA of the CDR3: TGCGCCAGCAGCCCAACAGGAGGGGGGGCGTACACTGAAGCTTTCTTT.

V and J are TRBV30 and TRBJ1-4; D is unresolved. Germline V gene data show CDR1 as GTSNPN and CDR2 as SVGIG (reference sequence). This CDR3 has 15 amino acids. The V end was cut by 3 bases, the J end by 3 bases, with 14 bases between. CDR3 nucleotides: TGTGCCTGGAGCGGTTTGGCATTTGCTAATGAAAAACTGTTTTTT. This gives the protein CAWSGLAFANEKLFF.

This clone has a single count. The chain has TRBV11-2 and TRBJ2-7; D possibly corresponds to TRBD1 (5 bases). The CDR3 contains 18 residues. The germline gives CDR1 SGHAT, CDR2 FQNNGV. V was pared by 0 bases and J by 2 bases, with 20 bases between. Here the CDR3 reads CASSLESTAPAHTYEQYF. The DNA of the CDR3 is TGTGCCAGCAGCTTAGAATCGACAGCCCCAGCCCACACCTACGAGCAGTACTTC.

The rearrangement joins TRBV11-2 to TRBJ1-3; the D gene is possibly TRBD1 (6 bases). Germline loops: CDR1 SGHAT, CDR2 FQNNGV. The ends were cut back, 4 bases at V and 1 base at J, with 11 bases in the middle. This CDR3 has 15 residues. The CDR3 is CASSSVGASGNTIYF. The CDR3 DNA reads as TGTGCCAGCAGCTCTGTGGGGGCATCTGGAAACACCATATATTTT.

DNA for the CDR3: TGTGCCAGCAGCTTGGGCGGGAGTTATACCGGGGAGCTGTTTTTT. Its translation is CASSLGGSYTGELFF. This rearrangement joins TRBV5-6 to TRBJ2-2; TRBD2 matches at 7 bases. J lost 5 bases, V lost 0 bases, and 4 bases had no gene match. This CDR3 region has 15 residues. CDR1 SGHDT and CDR2 YYEEEE come from the germline V gene.

The genes are TRBV2 and TRBJ2-2; the D gene is possibly TRBD1 (5 bases). In germline, CDR1 is SNHLY, CDR2 FYNNEI. The CDR3 contains 16 residues. Trimming pared 6 bases from V and 4 bases from J, leaving 18 bases between. CDR3 sequence: CASRGLSGFRTGELFF. For the CDR3, the DNA is TGTGCCAGCAGGGGCTTATCAGGGTTTCGCACCGGGGAGCTGTTTTTT. Drawing the rest from reference TRBV2 and TRBJ2-2, the complete variable domain is EPEVTQTPSHQVTQMGQEVILRCVPISNHLYFYWYRQILGQKVEFLVSFYNNEISEKSEIFDDQFSVERPDGSNFTLKIRSTKLEDSAMYFCASRGLSGFRTGELFFGEGSRLTVL.

The rearrangement uses TRBV9 and TRBJ2-6, with D possibly TRBD1 on 5 matching bases. Trimming left V 4 bases short and J 1 base short, with 12 bases between. The CDR3 covers 16 residues. Germline V gene sequence: CDR1 SGDLS, CDR2 YYNGEE. For the CDR3, the DNA is TGTGCCAGCAGCAAGCGACAGCCTTCTGGGGCCAACGTCCTGACTTTC. It codes for CASSKRQPSGANVLTF.

The chain has TRBV11-2 and TRBJ1-1; 8 bases align to TRBD1. Germline V CDR1 and CDR2: SGHAT, FQNNGV. V lost 3 bases and J lost 3; bases outside the gene matches: 6. The CDR3 consists of 15 residues. CDR3 residues: CASSFRTGRDTEAFF. CDR3 bases: TGTGCCAGCAGCTTCAGGACAGGGCGTGACACTGAAGCTTTCTTT.

The CDR3 DNA reads as TGTGCCAGCAGTGAACAGGCCCGGGATGGCTACACCTTC. This sequence encodes CASSEQARDGYTF. This chain joins TRBV6-1 and TRBJ1-2; no clear D. Trimming shortened V by 2 bases and J by 6 bases, and 10 bases separated the two germline ends. The CDR3 totals 13 residues. Germline-derived CDR1 and CDR2 are MNHNS and SASEGT.

V usage is TRBV27 and J usage is TRBJ1-1; TRBD1 matches at 7 bases. Trimming at V came to 5 bases and at J to 6 bases, leaving 12 bases not matched to a gene. CDR1 and CDR2 from the germline V gene are MNHEY and SMNVEV (reference sequence). The length of the CDR3 is 15 residues. The CDR3 DNA follows: TGTGCCAGCAGTCTCCGTCAGGGGGTTAGGCCTGAAGCTTTCTTT. It specifies CASSLRQGVRPEAFF.

J is TRBJ2-7 and V is TRBV18; D gene unclear. Per germline, CDR1 KGHSH and CDR2 LQKENI. CDR3 length equals 14 residues. V dropped 0 bases and J dropped 2 bases, with 8 bases sitting between them. The CDR3 protein is CASSPPGAPYEQYF. The CDR3 DNA is TGTGCCAGCTCACCACCAGGAGCGCCCTACGAGCAGTACTTC.

V gene TRBV19 combines with J gene TRBJ1-5, with 9 bases that match TRBD1. V gave up 3 bases and J gave up 2 bases; unmatched junction bases: 2. CDR3 length: 15 residues. In germline, CDR1 is LNHDA, CDR2 SQIVND (reference sequence). The CDR3 nucleotides are TGTGCCAGTAGTATGGACAGGGGAGGCAATCAGCCCCAGCATTTT. As protein: CASSMDRGGNQPQHF.

Regarding this clone: This sample includes further DNA sequences coding for the same CDR3. This rearrangement joins TRBV6-5 to TRBJ1-4, with TRBD1 matching 7 bases. The CDR3 extends over 15 amino acids. From germline, CDR1 is MNHEY and CDR2 SVGAGI. J was trimmed by 8 bases and V by 0 bases; bases with no gene match: 6. As DNA, the CDR3 is TGTGCCAGCAGTTACTCAGGGGGCGCGGGCGAAAAACTGTTTTTT. The encoded protein is CASSYSGGAGEKLFF.

V and J are TRBV10-3 and TRBJ2-7, with no clear D. CDR3 length: 13 amino acids. Germline CDR1 ENHRY, CDR2 SYGVKD. Trimming removed 6 bases from V and 5 bases from J, with 14 bases in between. In DNA form, the CDR3 reads TGTGCCATCAGGGCACGAATAGAGAACGAGCAGTACTTC. This encodes CAIRARIENEQYF.

A single count supports this clone. The chain carries TRBV10-3 and TRBJ2-1; tentatively, D is TRBD2 (6 bases). V dropped 10 bases and J dropped 5 bases, with 12 bases sitting between them. The germline CDR1 and CDR2 sequences are ENHRY and SYGVKD. This CDR3 is built from 12 residues. The chain's CDR3 is CATFGGDNEQFF. The CDR3 coding sequence is TGTGCCACCTTCGGGGGAGACAATGAGCAGTTCTTC.

Of note for this clone: Other DNA sequences of this sample code for an identical CDR3. This chain connects TRBV6-5 to TRBJ2-3; D is ambiguous. This CDR3 comprises 13 residues. Germline CDR1 is MNHEY and CDR2 is SVGAGI. Trimming cost V 6 bases and J 3 bases, with 10 bases left between them. CDR3: CASRDSGTDTQYF. For the CDR3, the DNA is TGTGCCAGCAGAGACTCCGGGACAGATACGCAGTATTTT.

This clone has a single count. The chain is built from TRBV30 and TRBJ2-1, with 9 bases matching TRBD2. The CDR3 is 14 residues long. Germline V CDR1 and CDR2: GTSNPN, SVGIG (reference sequence). The V segment lost 5 bases and the J segment 0 bases; nucleotides outside the gene matches: 2. CDR3 DNA sequence: TGTGCCTGGGAGCGGGAGGTCTCCTACAATGAGCAGTTCTTC. It encodes CAWEREVSYNEQFF.

The rearrangement joins TRBV6-5 to TRBJ1-1, with 8 nucleotides matching TRBD1. With V trimmed by 2 bases and J by 6 bases, 5 bases remained unmatched. The CDR3 has 14 residues. Per germline, CDR1 MNHEY and CDR2 SVGAGI. CDR3 bases: TGTGCCAGCAGTTACCAGGGACAGGTCTCTGAAGCTTTCTTT. This sequence encodes CASSYQGQVSEAFF.

The J gene is TRBJ1-1, the V gene TRBV7-8, with 9 positions matching TRBD1. V lost 5 bases and J lost 4; bases outside the gene matches: 11. In germline, CDR1 is SGHVS, CDR2 FQNEAQ. The CDR3 extends over 16 amino acids. The CDR3 sequence is CASSPGDREVGTEAFF. The CDR3 nucleotides are TGTGCCAGCAGCCCCGGGGACAGGGAGGTCGGCACTGAAGCTTTCTTT.

The rearrangement joins TRBV9 to TRBJ2-7; D remains ambiguous. Germline CDR1 reads SGDLS; CDR2 reads YYNGEE. The CDR3 is 14 amino acids. Trimming removed 4 bases at V and 4 bases at J, with 15 bases between. CDR3 bases: TGTGCCAGCAGCCTAGGGCCTAGAACTTACGAGCAGTACTTC. Protein: CASSLGPRTYEQYF.